This TCR beta chain was sequenced in a study of cytomegalovirus exposure and HLA in healthy donors. On this clone itself: The antigen remains undetermined.

The PCR was carried out with 60 Vbeta primers and 13 Jbeta primers. Some clones are missing from TCRdb's copy, which holds only in-frame ones; the method was immunoSEQ multiplex PCR. The sample yields 95,000 to 150,000 clones, roughly three fifths seen once. Study results and limitations: Researchers reportedly found TCR beta sequences accurately predicted most subjects' HLA-A and HLA-B alleles.

V dropped 5 bases and J dropped 7; count of bases not matched to a gene: 7. Germline V gives CDR1 SGHRS, CDR2 YFSETQ. This CDR3 has 13 residues. The specimen sequenced was PBMCs. The clonotype originates from a woman aged 40 to 50 in good health and CMV-seropositive. This chain uses TRBV5-1 with TRBJ1-2; TRBD1 agrees at 8 bases. The CDR3 here is CASRIQGEGGYTF. The CDR3 DNA reads TGCGCCAGCAGAATACAGGGGGAAGGTGGCTACACCTTC.